Below are 26 T cell receptor beta chains sequenced from a single sample in a study of cytomegalovirus exposure and HLA in healthy donors. A multiplex PCR was run with 60 Vbeta primers and 13 Jbeta primers. The repertoire was sequenced with immunoSEQ multiplex PCR; TCRdb's copy has only in-frame clones and lacks some. This sample has about 180,000 clones, with approximately 80% found just once. The sequenced sample was PBMCs. The source is a girl under 10 years old in good health and CMV-seropositive.

This clone was observed once. The rearrangement uses TRBV29-1 and TRBJ1-2; TRBD1 matches at 7 bases. There are 12 residues in the CDR3. The V gene end was trimmed by 6 bases and the J gene end by 6 bases; junction bases not matched to a gene: 7. In germline, CDR1 is SQVTM, CDR2 ANQGSEA. The CDR3 DNA is TGCAGCGTCGTGACAGGGATGGATGGCTACACCTTC. Its translation: CSVVTGMDGYTF.

The rearrangement uses TRBV29-1 and TRBJ1-2, with 7 bases aligning to TRBD1. CDR3 size: 13 residues. Germline V gene sequence: CDR1 SQVTM, CDR2 ANQGSEA. V was clipped by 3 bases and J by 5 bases; unmatched bases: 6. This CDR3 is CSVDRDRAYGYTF. The CDR3 DNA reads as TGCAGCGTTGACCGAGACAGGGCTTATGGCTACACCTTC.

The V call is TRBV6-1, the J call TRBJ2-1; 9 bases align to TRBD2. The germline CDR1 and CDR2 sequences are MNHNS and SASEGT. Germline trimming cut 0 bases from V and 8 bases from J; bases unmatched to any gene: 11. The CDR3 is 17 amino acids. CDR3 coding DNA: TGTGCCAGCAGTGAAGCGGGGGTAGCGGGAGCTCTTTATGAGCAGTTCTTC. The encoded protein is CASSEAGVAGALYEQFF.

The V call is TRBV30, the J call TRBJ2-3; D is possibly TRBD2 (6 bases). V shed 5 bases and J shed 6 bases, with 9 bases lying between them. The CDR3 spans 11 residues. CDR1 is GTSNPN, CDR2 SVGIG, per germline (reference sequence). CDR3 amino acids: CAWAGRDTQYF. The CDR3 DNA is TGTGCCTGGGCGGGGAGGGATACGCAGTATTTT.

J is TRBJ1-2 and V is TRBV30, with D hard to call. V shed 2 bases and J shed 0 bases, with 16 bases lying between them. This CDR3 comprises 16 residues. Germline values: CDR1 GTSNPN, CDR2 SVGIG (reference sequence). The CDR3 spells CAWSLSIEVTNYGYTF. For the CDR3, the DNA is TGTGCCTGGAGTCTTAGTATTGAGGTTACTAACTATGGCTACACCTTC. The full variable domain, completed using reference TRBV30 and TRBJ1-2, is SQTIHQWPATLVQPVGSPLSLECTVEGTSNPNLYWYRQAAGRGLQLLFYSVGIGQISSEVPQNLSASRPQDRQFILSSKKLLLSDSGFYLCAWSLSIEVTNYGYTFGSGTRLTVV.

The rearrangement uses TRBV4-2 and TRBJ2-7; D is possibly TRBD2 (5 bases). The CDR3 runs to 14 residues. The V gene lost 1 base and the J gene lost 2 bases, with 9 bases spanning the gap. Germline V gene data show CDR1 as LGHNA and CDR2 as YNFKEQ. The CDR3 nucleotides are TGTGCCAGCAGCCAAGGAAGCGGCCCCTACGAGCAGTACTTC. It is translated as CASSQGSGPYEQYF.

This rearrangement joins TRBV27 to TRBJ1-5; unclear D gene. Germline CDR1 and CDR2: MNHEY and SMNVEV (reference sequence). There are 15 residues in the CDR3. V lost 5 bases to trimming and J lost 5 bases, with 16 bases between them. CDR3 sequence (DNA): TGTGCCAGCAGTCCACGGCTCGGGGTGGATCAGCCCCAGCATTTT. Its translation: CASSPRLGVDQPQHF.

The rearrangement links TRBV13 to TRBJ2-7, with 9 bases that match TRBD1. Trimming removed 4 bases from V and 6 bases from J; junction bases left unmatched: 4. This CDR3 has 13 residues. Germline-derived CDR1 and CDR2 are PRHDT and FYEKMQ (reference sequence). This chain's CDR3 is CASSYRDRVEQYF. The CDR3 nucleotides are TGTGCCAGCAGCTACCGGGACAGGGTCGAGCAGTACTTC.

The rearrangement links TRBV28 to TRBJ1-3, with D tentatively TRBD1 (5 bases). Germline lookup yields CDR1 MDHEN and CDR2 SYDVKM. The CDR3 totals 12 residues. Trimming cost V 7 bases and J 3 bases, with 7 bases left between them. In nucleotides, the CDR3 is TGTGCCAGCACGGGGGTTGGAAACACCATATATTTT. Its translation is CASTGVGNTIYF.

The J gene is TRBJ1-5, the V gene TRBV27, with TRBD1 matching over 8 bases. V was clipped by 5 bases and J by 2 bases; unmatched bases: 17. Germline CDR1 reads MNHEY; CDR2 reads SMNVEV (reference sequence). The CDR3 extends over 19 amino acids. CDR3 region: CASSRLYSTGARRNQPQHF. CDR3 nucleotide sequence: TGTGCCAGCAGTAGACTCTACTCGACAGGGGCACGTCGCAATCAGCCCCAGCATTTT.

The chain employs TRBV5-1 and TRBJ2-1, with 13 bases identical to TRBD2. Germline V gene sequence: CDR1 SGHRS, CDR2 YFSETQ. V gave up 3 bases and J gave up 4 bases; unmatched junction bases: 4. CDR3 length equals 16 residues. CDR3 nucleotide sequence: TGCGCCAGCAGCTGGGGACTAGCGGGGAGGTACAATGAGCAGTTCTTC. Amino acids: CASSWGLAGRYNEQFF.

This chain uses TRBV30 with TRBJ2-7, with D uncertain. Trimming removed 0 bases from V and 0 bases from J, with 12 bases in between. This CDR3 region has 15 residues. CDR1 and CDR2 (germline): GTSNPN, SVGIG (reference sequence). In nucleotides, the CDR3 is TGTGCCTGGAGTGTTTTCGCCAGAAGCTCCTACGAGCAGTACTTC. Encoded protein: CAWSVFARSSYEQYF.

The table lists this clone with a count of one. The chain combines TRBV7-3 with TRBJ1-1, with TRBD1 matching 7 bases. Germline lookup yields CDR1 SGHTA and CDR2 FQGTGA. CDR3 length equals 14 residues. V gave up 5 bases and J gave up 1 base; unmatched junction bases: 4. The CDR3 sequence is CASSIRQGNTEAFF. CDR3 sequence (DNA): TGTGCCAGCAGCATCCGACAGGGGAACACTGAAGCTTTCTTT.

This clone was seen more than once but under ten times. Mismatch with germline at one junction end may stem from a read error. The genes are TRBV4-1 and TRBJ1-4; tentative D call: TRBD1 (6 bases). CDR3 length equals 12 residues. The V gene's germline CDR1 is MGHRA and CDR2 YSYEKL. The CDR3 region has the DNA TGCGCCAGCAGCTCCCATACAGGGTTGGAGGTTTTT. Amino acid sequence: CASSSHTGLEVF.

The CDR3, as DNA: TGTGCCAGCAATATCCTCGGGGGGGATCAGCCCCAGCATTTT. Translation: CASNILGGDQPQHF. The genes are TRBV2 and TRBJ1-5; weak D call: TRBD1 (5 bases). Germline assignment: CDR1 SNHLY and CDR2 FYNNEI. This CDR3 is 14 amino acids long. V gave up 7 bases and J gave up 5 bases, with 15 bases separating them.

V is TRBV2 and J is TRBJ2-5, with D possibly TRBD1 on 5 matching bases. The CDR3 covers 12 residues. Germline V gives CDR1 SNHLY, CDR2 FYNNEI. Trimming removed 3 bases from V and 5 bases from J, with 7 bases in between. CDR3 in amino acids: CASSDHRETQYF. Written as DNA, the CDR3 is TGTGCCAGCAGTGACCACAGGGAGACCCAGTACTTC.

In this sample, this clone turned up once. The chain has TRBV6-5 and TRBJ1-4; a possible D gene is TRBD1 (5 bases). Germline CDR1 is MNHEY and CDR2 is SVGAGI. V was clipped by 2 bases and J by 5 bases, with 9 bases between them. The CDR3 consists of 14 residues. In nucleotides, the CDR3 is TGTGCCAGCAGTTACCAGGGTATGAATGAAAAACTGTTTTTT. As protein: CASSYQGMNEKLFF.

This chain connects TRBV19 to TRBJ1-1; unclear D gene. Per the germline V gene, CDR1 is LNHDA and CDR2 is SQIVND (reference sequence). Trimming pared 8 bases from V and 10 bases from J, leaving 20 bases between. This CDR3 has 13 amino acids. The CDR3 is CASHDMVGVVAFF. CDR3 sequence (DNA): TGTGCCAGTCACGACATGGTGGGTGTGGTAGCTTTCTTT.

This clone appeared once. This chain uses TRBV11-3 with TRBJ2-1, with D unresolved. The V end lost 0 bases, the J end lost 8 bases, and 5 bases lay between the germline ends. The CDR3 has 12 residues. Germline V gene lookup returns CDR1 SGHNT and CDR2 YENEEA. In DNA, the CDR3 is TGTGCCAGCAGCTTAGATCTCCATGAGCAGTTCTTC. Protein: CASSLDLHEQFF.

This CDR3 reads CASSVDGTSGLNEQFF. CDR3 nucleotide sequence: TGTGCCAGCAGCGTAGACGGGACTAGCGGACTCAATGAGCAGTTCTTC. V usage is TRBV9 and J usage is TRBJ2-1; 11 nucleotides match TRBD2. The germline V gene has CDR1 SGDLS and CDR2 YYNGEE. There are 16 residues in the CDR3. Trimming cost V 0 bases and J 6 bases; bases outside gene matches: 5.

This sequence joins TRBV28 and TRBJ2-7; D might be TRBD2 (7 bases). The CDR3 totals 14 residues. With 3 bases removed from V and 3 bases from J, the gap between germline ends came to 12 bases. In germline, CDR1 is MDHEN, CDR2 SYDVKM. The CDR3 nucleotides read TGTGCCAGCAGTTTGGCGGGGGCCTACTACGAGCAGTACTTC. Translation gives CASSLAGAYYEQYF. Full variable domain (rest looked up from reference TRBV28 and TRBJ2-7): DVKVTQSSRYLVKRTGEKVFLECVQDMDHENMFWYRQDPGLGLRLIYFSYDVKMKEKGDIPEGYSVSREKKERFSLILESASTNQTSMYLCASSLAGAYYEQYFGPGTRLTVT.

V gene TRBV6-5 combines with J gene TRBJ1-1; no clear D gene. The CDR3 spans 15 residues. Germline lookup yields CDR1 MNHEY and CDR2 SVGAGI. V lost 2 bases to trimming and J lost 1 base, with 11 bases between them. CDR3: CASSYSRQQNTEAFF. Written as DNA, the CDR3 is TGTGCCAGCAGTTACAGCAGACAACAGAACACTGAAGCTTTCTTT.

This CDR3 reads CASSLGLAATDTQYF. CDR3 sequence (DNA): TGTGCCAGCAGCTTAGGACTAGCGGCTACAGATACGCAGTATTTT. This chain joins TRBV7-2 and TRBJ2-3; TRBD2 matches at 9 bases. CDR1 and CDR2 (germline): SGHTA, FQGNSA. The CDR3 has 15 amino acids. Losses at the gene ends were 1 base for V and 3 bases for J; bases not matched to a gene: 2.

The chain links TRBV13 to TRBJ1-2; D gene unclear. There are 12 residues in the CDR3. Germline-derived CDR1 and CDR2 are PRHDT and FYEKMQ (reference sequence). The V end lost 0 bases, the J end lost 7 bases, and 6 bases lay between the germline ends. The CDR3 DNA follows: TGTGCCAGCAGCTTAGGGGGCAGTGGCTACACCTTC. This codes for CASSLGGSGYTF.

The chain recombines TRBV27 with TRBJ1-3; D perhaps matches TRBD1 (5 bases). The CDR3 runs 16 residues. From germline, CDR1 is MNHEY and CDR2 SMNVEV (reference sequence). The V end was cut by 0 bases, the J end by 0 bases, with 9 bases between. The CDR3 reads CASSLSGTFSGNTIYF. In DNA form, the CDR3 reads TGTGCCAGCAGTTTATCCGGGACTTTCTCTGGAAACACCATATATTTT.

V gene TRBV30 combines with J gene TRBJ2-7; a possible D gene is TRBD1 (5 bases). Per germline, CDR1 GTSNPN and CDR2 SVGIG (reference sequence). This CDR3 region has 12 residues. V was pared by 3 bases and J by 3 bases, with 9 bases between. The CDR3 loop is CAWSADNYEQYF. CDR3 in DNA: TGTGCCTGGAGCGCGGACAACTACGAGCAGTACTTC.